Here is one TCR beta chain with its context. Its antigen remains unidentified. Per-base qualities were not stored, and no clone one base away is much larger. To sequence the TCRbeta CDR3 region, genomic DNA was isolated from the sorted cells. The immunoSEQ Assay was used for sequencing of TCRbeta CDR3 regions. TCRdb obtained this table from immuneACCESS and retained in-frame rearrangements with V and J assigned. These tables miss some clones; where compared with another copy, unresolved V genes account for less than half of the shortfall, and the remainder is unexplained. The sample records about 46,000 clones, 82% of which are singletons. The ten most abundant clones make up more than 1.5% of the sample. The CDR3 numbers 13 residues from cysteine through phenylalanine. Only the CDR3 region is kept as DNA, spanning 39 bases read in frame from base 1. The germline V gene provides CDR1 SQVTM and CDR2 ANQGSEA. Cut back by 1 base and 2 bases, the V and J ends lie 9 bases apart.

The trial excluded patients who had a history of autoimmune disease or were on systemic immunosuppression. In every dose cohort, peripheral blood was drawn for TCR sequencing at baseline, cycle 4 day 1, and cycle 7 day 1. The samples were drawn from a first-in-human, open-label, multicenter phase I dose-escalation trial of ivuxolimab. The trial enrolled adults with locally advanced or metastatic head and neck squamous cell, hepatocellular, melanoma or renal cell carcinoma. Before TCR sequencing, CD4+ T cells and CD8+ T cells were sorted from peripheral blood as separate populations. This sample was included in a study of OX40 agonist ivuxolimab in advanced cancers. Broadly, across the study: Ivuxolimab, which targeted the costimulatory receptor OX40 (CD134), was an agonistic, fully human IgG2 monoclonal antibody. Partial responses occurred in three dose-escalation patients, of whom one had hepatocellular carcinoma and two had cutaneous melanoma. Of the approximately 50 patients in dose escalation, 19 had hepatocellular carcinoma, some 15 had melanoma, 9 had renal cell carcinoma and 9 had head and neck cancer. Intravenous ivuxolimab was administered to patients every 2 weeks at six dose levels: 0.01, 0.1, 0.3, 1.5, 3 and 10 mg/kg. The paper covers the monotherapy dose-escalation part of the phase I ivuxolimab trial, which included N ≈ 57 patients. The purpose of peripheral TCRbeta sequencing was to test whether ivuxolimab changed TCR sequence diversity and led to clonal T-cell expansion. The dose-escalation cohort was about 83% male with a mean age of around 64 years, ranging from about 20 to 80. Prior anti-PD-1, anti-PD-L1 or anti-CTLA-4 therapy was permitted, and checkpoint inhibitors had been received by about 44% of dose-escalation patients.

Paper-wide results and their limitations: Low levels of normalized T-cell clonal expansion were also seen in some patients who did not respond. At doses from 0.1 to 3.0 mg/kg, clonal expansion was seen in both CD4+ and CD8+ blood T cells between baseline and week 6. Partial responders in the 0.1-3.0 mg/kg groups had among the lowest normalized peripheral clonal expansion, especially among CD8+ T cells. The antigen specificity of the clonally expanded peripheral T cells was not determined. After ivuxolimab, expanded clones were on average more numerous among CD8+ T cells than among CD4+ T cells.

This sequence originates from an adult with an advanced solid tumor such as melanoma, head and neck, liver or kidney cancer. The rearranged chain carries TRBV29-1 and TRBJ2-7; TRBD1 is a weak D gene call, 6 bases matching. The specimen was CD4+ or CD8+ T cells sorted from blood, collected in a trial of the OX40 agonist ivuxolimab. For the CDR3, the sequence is CSVEVDRPYEQYF. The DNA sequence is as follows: TGCAGCGTTGAAGTGGACAGACCCTACGAGCAGTACTTC.